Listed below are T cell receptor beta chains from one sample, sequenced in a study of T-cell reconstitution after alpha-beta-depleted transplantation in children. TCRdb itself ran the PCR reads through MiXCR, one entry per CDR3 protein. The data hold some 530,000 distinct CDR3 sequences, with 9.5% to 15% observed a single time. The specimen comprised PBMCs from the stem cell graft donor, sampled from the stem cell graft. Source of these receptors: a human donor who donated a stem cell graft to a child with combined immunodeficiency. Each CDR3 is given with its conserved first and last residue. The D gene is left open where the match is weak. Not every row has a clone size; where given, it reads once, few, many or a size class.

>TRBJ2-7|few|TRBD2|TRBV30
TGTGCCTGGAGTGCCCTCGCGACTAGCGGGGTGGTTGAGCAGTACTTC
CAWSALATSGVVEQYF
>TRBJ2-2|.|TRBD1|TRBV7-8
TGTGCCAGCAGCCAACAGACAGGGGGCACCGGGGAGCTGTTTTTT
CASSQQTGGTGELFF
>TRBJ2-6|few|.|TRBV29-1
TGCAGCGTTGCCGGGGTCTCTGGGGCCAACGTCCTGACTTTC
CSVAGVSGANVLTF
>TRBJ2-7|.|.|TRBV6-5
TGTGCCAGCAGCTCCCATGGCCTAGGCTCCTACGAGCAGTACTTC
CASSSHGLGSYEQYF
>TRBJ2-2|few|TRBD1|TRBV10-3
TGTGCCATCAGTGAGGACAGGGATTGGGACACCGGGGAGCTGTTTTTT
CAISEDRDWDTGELFF
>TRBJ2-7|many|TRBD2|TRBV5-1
TGCGCCAGCAGCTTGGGGACTAGTCCTCGCGAGCAGTACTTC
CASSLGTSPREQYF
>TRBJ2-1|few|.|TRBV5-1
TGCGCCAGCAGCTTGGAAGGTTTCGGTTACAATGAGCAGTTCTTC
CASSLEGFGYNEQFF
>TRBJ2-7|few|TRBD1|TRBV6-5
TGTGCCAGCAGTTACGGGACAGGGGCCCACGAGCAGTACTTC
CASSYGTGAHEQYF
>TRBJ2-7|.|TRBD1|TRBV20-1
TGCAGTGCCCTGGCCCCAGGGGGTAACTACGAGCAGTACTTC
CSALAPGGNYEQYF
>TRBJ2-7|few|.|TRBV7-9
TGTGCCAGCAGCTCGGAGGGCCGTTCCTACGAGCAGTACTTC
CASSSEGRSYEQYF
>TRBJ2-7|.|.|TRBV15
TGTGCCACCAGCAGAGATTGGGGGAGCGAGCAGTACTTC
CATSRDWGSEQYF
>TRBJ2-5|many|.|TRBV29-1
TGCAGCGTGCGTGGCGGGTGGGAGACCCAGTACTTC
CSVRGGWETQYF
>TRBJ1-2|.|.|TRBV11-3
TGTGCCAGCAGCTTCGCGGGGACCTTCTATGGCTACACCTTC
CASSFAGTFYGYTF
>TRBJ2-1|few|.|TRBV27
TGTGCCAGCAGTTTATCTATGGGGACGAGCTCCTACAATGAGCAGTTCTTC
CASSLSMGTSSYNEQFF
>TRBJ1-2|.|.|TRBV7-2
TGTGCCAGCAGCTTAGCGATTGGGAACTATGGCTACACCTTC
CASSLAIGNYGYTF
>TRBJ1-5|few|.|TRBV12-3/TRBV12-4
TGTGCCAGCAGTCCGAGGGACGGTGGGGGCAATCAGCCCCAGCATTTT
CASSPRDGGGNQPQHF
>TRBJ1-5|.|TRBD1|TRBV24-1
TGTGCCACCAGTGGAGGGACAGGTAACTGGGGCAATCAGCCCCAGCATTTT
CATSGGTGNWGNQPQHF
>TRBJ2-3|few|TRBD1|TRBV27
TGTGCCAGCAGTCCTGGGACAGGGGGCTTTTCAGATACGCAGTATTTT
CASSPGTGGFSDTQYF
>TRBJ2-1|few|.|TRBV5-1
TGCGCCAGCGGGGAGAACAGCGCCAATGAGCAGTTCTTC
CASGENSANEQFF
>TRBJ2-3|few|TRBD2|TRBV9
TGTGCCAGCAGCGGCGGGGGGCCCCGCACAGATACGCAGTATTTT
CASSGGGPRTDTQYF
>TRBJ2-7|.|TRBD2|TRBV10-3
TGTGCCATCAGTGAGGGCTATACGGCTAGCGGGAGGTCCGCCTACGAGCAGTACTTC
CAISEGYTASGRSAYEQYF
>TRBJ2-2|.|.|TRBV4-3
TGCGCCAGCAGCCAAGGACAGGTCGCGAACACCGGGGAGCTGTTTTTT
CASSQGQVANTGELFF